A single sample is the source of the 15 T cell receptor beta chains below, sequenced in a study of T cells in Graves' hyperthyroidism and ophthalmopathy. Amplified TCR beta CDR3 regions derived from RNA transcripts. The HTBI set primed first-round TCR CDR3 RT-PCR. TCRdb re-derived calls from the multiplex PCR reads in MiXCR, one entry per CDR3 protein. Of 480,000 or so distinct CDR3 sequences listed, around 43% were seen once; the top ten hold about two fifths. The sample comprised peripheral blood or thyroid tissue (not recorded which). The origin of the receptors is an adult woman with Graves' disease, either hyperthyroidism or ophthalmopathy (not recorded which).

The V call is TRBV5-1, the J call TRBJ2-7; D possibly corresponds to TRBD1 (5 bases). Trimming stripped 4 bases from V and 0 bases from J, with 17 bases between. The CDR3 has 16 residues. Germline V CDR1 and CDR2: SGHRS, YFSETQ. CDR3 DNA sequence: TGCGCCAGCAGCCCCCCTGGGGCGAGGAGCTCCTACGAGCAGTACTTC. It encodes CASSPPGARSSYEQYF.

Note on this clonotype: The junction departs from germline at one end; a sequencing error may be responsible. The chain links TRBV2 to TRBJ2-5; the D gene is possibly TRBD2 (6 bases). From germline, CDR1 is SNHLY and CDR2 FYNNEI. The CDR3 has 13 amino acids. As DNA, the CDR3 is TGTGCCAGCAGTGAATGGGGGGAACAAAGAGTGGACTTC. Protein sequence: CASSEWGEQRVDF.

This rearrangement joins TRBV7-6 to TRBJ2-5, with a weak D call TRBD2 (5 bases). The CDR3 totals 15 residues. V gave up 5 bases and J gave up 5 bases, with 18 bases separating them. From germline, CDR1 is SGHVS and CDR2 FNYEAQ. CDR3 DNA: TGTGCCAGCAGCCTACAAAGGACTCCGTGGGAGACCCAGTACTTC. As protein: CASSLQRTPWETQYF.

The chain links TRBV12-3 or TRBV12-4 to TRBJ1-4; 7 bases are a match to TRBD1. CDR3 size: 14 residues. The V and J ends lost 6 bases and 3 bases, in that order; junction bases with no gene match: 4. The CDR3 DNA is TGTGCCAGCAGGACGGGACAGTCTAATGAAAAACTGTTTTTT. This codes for CASRTGQSNEKLFF.

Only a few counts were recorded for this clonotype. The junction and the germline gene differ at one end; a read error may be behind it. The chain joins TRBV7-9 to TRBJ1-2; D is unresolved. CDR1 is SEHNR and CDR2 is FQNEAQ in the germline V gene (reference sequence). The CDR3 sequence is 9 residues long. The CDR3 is CATSLGYTF. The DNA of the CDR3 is TGTGCCACCAGCCTTGGCTACACCTTC.

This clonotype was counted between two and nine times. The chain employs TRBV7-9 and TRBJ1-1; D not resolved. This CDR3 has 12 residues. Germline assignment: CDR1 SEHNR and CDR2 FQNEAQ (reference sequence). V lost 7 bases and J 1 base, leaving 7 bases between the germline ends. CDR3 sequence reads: CASTTGNTEAFF. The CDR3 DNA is TGTGCCAGCACCACCGGGAACACTGAAGCTTTCTTT. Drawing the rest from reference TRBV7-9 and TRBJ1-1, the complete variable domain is DTGVSQNPRHKITKRGQNVTFRCDPISEHNRLYWYRQTLGQGPEFLTYFQNEAQLEKSRLLSDRFSAERPKGSFSTLEIQRTEQGDSAMYLCASTTGNTEAFFGQGTRLTVV.

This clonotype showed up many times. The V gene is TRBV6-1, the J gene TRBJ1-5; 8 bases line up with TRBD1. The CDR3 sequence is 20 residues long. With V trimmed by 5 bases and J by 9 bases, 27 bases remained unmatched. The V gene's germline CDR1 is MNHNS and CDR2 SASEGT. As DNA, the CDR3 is TGTGCCAGCAGTCAAAGTGGACAGGGAGTGAAGGCGGTACGGACGGGGCCCCAGCATTTT. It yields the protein CASSQSGQGVKAVRTGPQHF.

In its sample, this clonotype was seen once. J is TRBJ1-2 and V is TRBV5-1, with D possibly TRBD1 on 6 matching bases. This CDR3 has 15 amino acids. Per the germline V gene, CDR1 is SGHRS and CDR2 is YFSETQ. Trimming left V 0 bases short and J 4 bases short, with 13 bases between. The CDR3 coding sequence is TGCGCCAGCAGCTTGGCAGGGGAATTGAGCTATGGCTACACCTTC. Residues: CASSLAGELSYGYTF. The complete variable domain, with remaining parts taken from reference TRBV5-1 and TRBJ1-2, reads KAGVTQTPRYLIKTRGQQVTLSCSPISGHRSVSWYQQTPGQGLQFLFEYFSETQRNKGNFPGRFSGRQFSNSRSEMNVSTLELGDSALYLCASSLAGELSYGYTFGSGTRLTVV.

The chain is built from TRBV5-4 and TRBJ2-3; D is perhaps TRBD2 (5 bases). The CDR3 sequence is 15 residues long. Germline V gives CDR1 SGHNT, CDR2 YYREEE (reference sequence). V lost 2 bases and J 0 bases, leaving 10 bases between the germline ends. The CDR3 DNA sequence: TGTGCCAGCAGCTTAGCGGCCGGTAGCACAGATACGCAGTATTTT. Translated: CASSLAAGSTDTQYF.

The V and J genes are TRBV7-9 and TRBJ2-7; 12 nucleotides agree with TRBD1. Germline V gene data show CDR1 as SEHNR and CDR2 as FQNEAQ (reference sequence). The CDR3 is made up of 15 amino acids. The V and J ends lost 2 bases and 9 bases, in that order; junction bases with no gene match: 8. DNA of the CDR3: TGTGCCAGCAGCTTACCCCCGGGACAGGGGGCTCTGCAGTACTTC. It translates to CASSLPPGQGALQYF.

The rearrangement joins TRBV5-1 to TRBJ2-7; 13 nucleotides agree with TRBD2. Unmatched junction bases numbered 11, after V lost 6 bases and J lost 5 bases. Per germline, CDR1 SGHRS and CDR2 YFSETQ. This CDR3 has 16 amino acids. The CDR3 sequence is CASNQGGLAGDHEQYF. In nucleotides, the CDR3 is TGCGCCAGCAACCAAGGCGGACTAGCGGGAGATCACGAGCAGTACTTC.

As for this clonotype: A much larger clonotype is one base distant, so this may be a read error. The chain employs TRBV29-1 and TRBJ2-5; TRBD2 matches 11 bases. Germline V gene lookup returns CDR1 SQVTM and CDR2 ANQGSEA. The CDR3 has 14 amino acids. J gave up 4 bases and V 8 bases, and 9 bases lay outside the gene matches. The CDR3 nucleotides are TGCAGCTTTGGCGGCCTAGCGGGAGGAGAGACCCAGTACTTC. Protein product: CSFGGLAGGETQYF.

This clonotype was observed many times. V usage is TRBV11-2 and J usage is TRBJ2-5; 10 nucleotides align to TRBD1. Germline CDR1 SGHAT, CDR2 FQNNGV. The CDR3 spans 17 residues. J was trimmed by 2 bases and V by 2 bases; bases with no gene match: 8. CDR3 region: CASSLQRLGQGQETQYF. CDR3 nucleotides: TGTGCCAGCAGCTTACAACGTTTGGGACAGGGGCAAGAGACCCAGTACTTC.

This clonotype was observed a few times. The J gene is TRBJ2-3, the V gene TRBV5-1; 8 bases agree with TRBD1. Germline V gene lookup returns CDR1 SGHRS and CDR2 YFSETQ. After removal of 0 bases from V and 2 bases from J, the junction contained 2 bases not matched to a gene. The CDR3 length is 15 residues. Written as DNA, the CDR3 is TGCGCCAGCAGCTTGGGACAGGGGTACACAGATACGCAGTATTTT. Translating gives CASSLGQGYTDTQYF.

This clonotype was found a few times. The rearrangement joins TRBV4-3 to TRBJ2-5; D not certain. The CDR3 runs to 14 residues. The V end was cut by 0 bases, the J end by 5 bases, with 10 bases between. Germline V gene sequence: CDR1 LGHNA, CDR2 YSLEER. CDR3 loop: CASSQEARGETQYF. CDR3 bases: TGCGCCAGCAGCCAAGAGGCTCGTGGGGAGACCCAGTACTTC.